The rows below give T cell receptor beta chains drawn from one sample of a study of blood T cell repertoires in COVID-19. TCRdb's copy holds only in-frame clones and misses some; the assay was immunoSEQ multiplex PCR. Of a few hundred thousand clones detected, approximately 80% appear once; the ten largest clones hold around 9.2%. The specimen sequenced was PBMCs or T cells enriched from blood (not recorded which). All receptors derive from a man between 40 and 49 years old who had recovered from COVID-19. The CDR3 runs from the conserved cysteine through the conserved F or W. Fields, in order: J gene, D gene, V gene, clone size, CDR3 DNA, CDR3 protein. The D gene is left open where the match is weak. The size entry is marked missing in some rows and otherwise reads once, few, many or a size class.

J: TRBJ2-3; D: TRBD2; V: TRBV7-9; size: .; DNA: TGTGCCAGCGGGAGGGCTAGCGGGACGGATACGCAGTATTTT; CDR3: CASGRASGTDTQYF
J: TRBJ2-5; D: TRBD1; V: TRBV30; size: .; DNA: TGTGCCTGTACAACCGACCAGGGGGCAGAGACGGGGACCCAGTACTTC; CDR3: CACTTDQGAETGTQYF
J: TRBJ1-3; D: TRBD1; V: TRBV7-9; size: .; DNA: TGTGCCAGCAGCCGACAGGGATCTGGAAACACCATATATTTT; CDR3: CASSRQGSGNTIYF
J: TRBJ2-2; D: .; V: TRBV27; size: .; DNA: TGTGCCAGCAGTCCCCTCCTGAGCGGGGAGCTGTTTTTT; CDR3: CASSPLLSGELFF
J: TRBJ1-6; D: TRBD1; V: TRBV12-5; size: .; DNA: TGTGCTAGTGGCCCAGGGACAGGGGGACGGGGCTCCTATAATTCACCCCTCCACTTT; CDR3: CASGPGTGGRGSYNSPLHF
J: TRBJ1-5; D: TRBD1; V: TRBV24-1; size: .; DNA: TGTGCCACCAGTGATCCCGGGACAGGGCTCAATCAGCCCCAGCATTTT; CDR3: CATSDPGTGLNQPQHF
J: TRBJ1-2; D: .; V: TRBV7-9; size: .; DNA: TGTGCCAGCAGCTTAAGAGGGTGGGATGGCTACACCTTC; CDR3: CASSLRGWDGYTF
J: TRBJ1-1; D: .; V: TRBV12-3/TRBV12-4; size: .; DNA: TGTGCCAGCCGGCGGGAGAACACTGAAGCTTTCTTT; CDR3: CASRRENTEAFF
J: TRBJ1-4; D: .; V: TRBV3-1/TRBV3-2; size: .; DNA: TGTGCCAGCAGCCAAGAGGGCAAAGTGGGCCATGAAAAACTGTTTTTT; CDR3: CASSQEGKVGHEKLFF
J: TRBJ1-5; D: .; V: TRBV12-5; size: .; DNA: TGTGCTAGTGGACGAGGTCGGAGGTCCGCGGTTTCCCAGCCCCAGCATTTT; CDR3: CASGRGRRSAVSQPQHF
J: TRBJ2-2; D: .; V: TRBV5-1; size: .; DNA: TGCGCCAGCAGCTTGGCAGTGACCCGGGGCGGGGAGCTGTTTTTT; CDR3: CASSLAVTRGGELFF
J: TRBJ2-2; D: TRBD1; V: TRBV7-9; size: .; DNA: TGTGCCAGCAGCTTTGGGACAGGAGGTGTAACGACAACCGGGGAGCTGTTTTTT; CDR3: CASSFGTGGVTTTGELFF
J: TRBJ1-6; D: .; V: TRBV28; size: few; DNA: TGTGCCAGCAGTTTATATAGCGCGGCAGGCGCATTCTCCTATAATTCACCCCTCCACTTT; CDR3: CASSLYSAAGAFSYNSPLHF
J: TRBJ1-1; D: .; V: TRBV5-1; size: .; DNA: TGCGCCAGCAGGCCAGGAGGAGGTATGAACACTGAAGCTTTCTTT; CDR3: CASRPGGGMNTEAFF
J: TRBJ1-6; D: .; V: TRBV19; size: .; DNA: TGTGCCAGTGTCGGAGACCTAAATTCACCCCTCCACTTT; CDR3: CASVGDLNSPLHF
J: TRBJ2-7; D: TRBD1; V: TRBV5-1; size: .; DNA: TGCGCCAGCAGCCCCTACAGGGGTCATTCCTACGAGCAGTACTTC; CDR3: CASSPYRGHSYEQYF
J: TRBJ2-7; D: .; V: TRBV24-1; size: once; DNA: TGTGCCACCAGTGACGACAGGTTTCACGAGCAGTACTTC; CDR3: CATSDDRFHEQYF
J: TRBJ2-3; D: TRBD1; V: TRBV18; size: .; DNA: TGTGCCAGCTCACCCTCGGGACAGTTTAGCACAGATACGCAGTATTTT; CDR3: CASSPSGQFSTDTQYF
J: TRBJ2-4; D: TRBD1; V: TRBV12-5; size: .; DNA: TGTGCTAGTGGTTTGGTACTAAATGGGACAGGGGCCAAAAACATTCAGTACTTC; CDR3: CASGLVLNGTGAKNIQYF
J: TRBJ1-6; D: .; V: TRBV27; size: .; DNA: TGTGCCAGCTGTACAGGGAATTCACCCCTCCACTTT; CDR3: CASCTGNSPLHF
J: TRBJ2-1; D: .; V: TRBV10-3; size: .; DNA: TGTGCCATCAATCAGCGGTCTCTAGACAATGAGCAGTTCTTC; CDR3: CAINQRSLDNEQFF
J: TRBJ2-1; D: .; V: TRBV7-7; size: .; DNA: TGTGCCAGCAGCCCGCGGAGTAGGGGGTGGGATGAGCAGTTCTTC; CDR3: CASSPRSRGWDEQFF
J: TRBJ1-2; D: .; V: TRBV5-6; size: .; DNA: TGTGCCAGCAGCCCTGGGGGCAGCTACTATGGCTACACCTTC; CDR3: CASSPGGSYYGYTF
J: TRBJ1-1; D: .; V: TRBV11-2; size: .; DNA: TGTGCCAGCAGGAATCCGGGGTACCCTGAAGCTTTCTTT; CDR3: CASRNPGYPEAFF
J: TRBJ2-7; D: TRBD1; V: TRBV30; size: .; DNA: TGTGCCTGGAGGACCCCGGGACAGGGGTCTGCCTACGAGCAGTACTTC; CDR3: CAWRTPGQGSAYEQYF
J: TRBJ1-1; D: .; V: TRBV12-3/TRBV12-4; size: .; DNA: TGTGCCAGCAGTCCCCAGATGAACACTGAAGCTTTCTTT; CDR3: CASSPQMNTEAFF
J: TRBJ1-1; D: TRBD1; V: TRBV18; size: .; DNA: TGTGCCAGCTCACCAGTTGGGACAGGTGAAGCTTTCTTT; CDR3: CASSPVGTGEAFF
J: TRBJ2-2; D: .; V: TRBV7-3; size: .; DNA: TGTGCCAGCAGCCCCCCCGGGGTTTACCCCGGGGAGCTGTTTTTT; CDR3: CASSPPGVYPGELFF
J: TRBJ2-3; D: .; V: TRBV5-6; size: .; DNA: TGTGCCAGCAGCCCTGAGTACACAGATACGCAGTATTTT; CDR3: CASSPEYTDTQYF
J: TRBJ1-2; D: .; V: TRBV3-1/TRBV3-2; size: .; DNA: TGTGCCAGCAGCCTCGGACAGTTCAACTATGGCTACACCTTC; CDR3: CASSLGQFNYGYTF
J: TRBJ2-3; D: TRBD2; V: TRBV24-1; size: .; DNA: TGTGCCACCAGTGATCGGGGGGAGGCCAGCACAGATACGCAGTATTTT; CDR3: CATSDRGEASTDTQYF
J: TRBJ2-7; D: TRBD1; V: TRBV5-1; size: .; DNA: TGCGCCAGCAGCTCTAGGACAGGGGAGAGGGAGCAGTACTTC; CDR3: CASSSRTGEREQYF
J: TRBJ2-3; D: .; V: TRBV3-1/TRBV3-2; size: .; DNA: TGTGCCAGCAGCCTGTCCCTAACAGATACGCAGTATTTT; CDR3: CASSLSLTDTQYF
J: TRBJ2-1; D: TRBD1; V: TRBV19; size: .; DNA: TGTGCCAGTAGTTTCCTCACAGGGGGCAATGAGCAGTTCTTC; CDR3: CASSFLTGGNEQFF
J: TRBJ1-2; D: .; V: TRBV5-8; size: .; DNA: TGTGCCAGCAGCTCCCATCGGCAGGGCTCTAACTATGGCTACACCTTC; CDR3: CASSSHRQGSNYGYTF
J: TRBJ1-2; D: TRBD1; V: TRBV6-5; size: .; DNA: TGTGCCGGATTTGCAGGGGGCATGTACTATGGCTACACCTTC; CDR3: CAGFAGGMYYGYTF
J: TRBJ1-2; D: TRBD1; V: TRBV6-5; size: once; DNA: TGTGCCAGCAGTAAACGACAGGGTACCCACGCTGGCTACACCTTC; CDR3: CASSKRQGTHAGYTF
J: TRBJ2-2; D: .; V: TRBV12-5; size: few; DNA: TGTGCTAGTGGTCTGGACAAGGGGGTTACCGGGGAGCTGTTTTTT; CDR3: CASGLDKGVTGELFF
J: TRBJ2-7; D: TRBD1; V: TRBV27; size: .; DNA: TGTGCCAGCAGACCCGGGACAGGGGGGAACTACGAGCAGTACTTC; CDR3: CASRPGTGGNYEQYF
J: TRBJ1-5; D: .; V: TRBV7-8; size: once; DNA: TGTGCCAGCAGCTTCGGAGCAGATCAGCCCCAGCATTTT; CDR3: CASSFGADQPQHF
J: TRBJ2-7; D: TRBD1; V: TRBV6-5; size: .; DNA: TGTGCCAGCAGTTACTCGGGACAGATCTACGAGCAGTACTTC; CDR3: CASSYSGQIYEQYF
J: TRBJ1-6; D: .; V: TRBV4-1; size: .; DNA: TGCGCCAGCAGCCAAGATGAGACAGTAAACAATTCACCCCTCCACTTT; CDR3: CASSQDETVNNSPLHF
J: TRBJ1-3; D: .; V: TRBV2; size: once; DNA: TGTGCCAGCCGGTTTCTCTCTGGAAACACCATATATTTT; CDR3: CASRFLSGNTIYF
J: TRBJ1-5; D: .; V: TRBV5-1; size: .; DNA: TGCGCCAGCAGCCCTACCCACCGGGGGAGCAATCAGCCCCAGCATTTT; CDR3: CASSPTHRGSNQPQHF
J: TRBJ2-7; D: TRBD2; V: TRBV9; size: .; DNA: TGTGCCAGCAACCCTAGCGGGACAACCTACGAGCAGTACTTC; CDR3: CASNPSGTTYEQYF
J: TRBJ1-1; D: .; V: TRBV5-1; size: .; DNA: TGCGCCAGCAGCTTGTACGGGTTGAACACTGAAGCTTTCTTT; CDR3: CASSLYGLNTEAFF
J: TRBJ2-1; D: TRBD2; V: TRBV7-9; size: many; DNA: TGTGCCAGCAGCCCGCGGAGCGGGGCCAGCTCCTACAATGAGCAGTTCTTC; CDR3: CASSPRSGASSYNEQFF
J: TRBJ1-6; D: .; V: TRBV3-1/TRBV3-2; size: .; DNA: TGTGCCAGCAGTCAAACGAGTTCACCCCTCCACTTT; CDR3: CASSQTSSPLHF
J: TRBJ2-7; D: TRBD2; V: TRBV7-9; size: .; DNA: TGTGCCAGCAGCTTAGTGGCGGGGGGCTACTACGAGCAGTACTTC; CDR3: CASSLVAGGYYEQYF
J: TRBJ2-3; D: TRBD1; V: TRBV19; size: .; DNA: TGTGCCAGTAGCCCATCTGGACAGGGTAGAGATACGCAGTATTTT; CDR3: CASSPSGQGRDTQYF
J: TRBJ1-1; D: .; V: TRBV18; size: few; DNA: TGTGCCAGCTCACAACAGGGATCTGAAGCTTTCTTT; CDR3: CASSQQGSEAFF
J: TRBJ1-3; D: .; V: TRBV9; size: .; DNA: TGTGCCAGCAGTACCCGTGAGGGTGGAAACACCATATATTTT; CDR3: CASSTREGGNTIYF
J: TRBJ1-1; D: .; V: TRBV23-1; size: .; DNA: TGCGCCAGCAGTCAATCGGACGGGCAGGAGGAACTCATGAACACTGAAGCTTTCTTT; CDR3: CASSQSDGQEELMNTEAFF
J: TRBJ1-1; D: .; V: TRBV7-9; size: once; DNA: TGTGCCAGCAGCTTCCAGGAGAACACTGAAGCTTTCTTT; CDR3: CASSFQENTEAFF
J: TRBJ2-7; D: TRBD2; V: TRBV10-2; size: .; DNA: TGCGCCAGCAATAACATAGCGGGAGGGCGGTACGAGCAGTACTTC; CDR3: CASNNIAGGRYEQYF